The TCR beta chain under discussion was sequenced for a study of T-cell memory formation after mild COVID-19. At the level of the study: TCR clusters were mostly confined to one donor each. General observations from the study: CD4/CD8 balance characterized clones contracting day 15 to 85, and CD4+ skew characterized later expanders. For contracting clones, CD4+ ones sat mainly in CM and EM, CD8+ in EMRA. Confirmation was lacking for SARS-CoV-2 specificity of second-wave clones that peaked on day 37.

This CDR3 contains 15 residues. The germline V and J ends were trimmed by 0 bases and 2 bases, with 8 bases remaining between them. Germline V gene lookup returns CDR1 DFQATT and CDR2 SNEGSKA (reference sequence). About this clonotype itself: Its antigen is still unknown.

A single record per CDR3 protein comes from TCRdb applying MiXCR to the 5' RACE reads. The table has roughly 600,000 distinct CDR3 sequences, about a sixth seen once. The TCR was taken from an adult woman who had mild COVID-19 (a few samples of this study predate the infection). Cell type and time point are not known. The chain carries TRBV20-1 and TRBJ2-6; no definite D call. Sequencing was done on a sample of PBMCs or a T cell subset sorted from them (not recorded which). The CDR3 bases are TGCAGTGCTAGAGATATACGGGCTGGGGCCAACGTCCTGACTTTC. Amino acid sequence: CSARDIRAGANVLTF.